One and the same sample provided the 6 T cell receptor beta chains below, sequenced in a study of blood T cell repertoires in COVID-19. Sequencing was performed with immunoSEQ multiplex PCR; in TCRdb, only in-frame clones are kept and a portion is missing. The sample yields a few hundred thousand clones, roughly 77% seen once. The sequenced sample consisted of peripheral blood. These receptors were collected from a human donor with acute or convalescent COVID-19. The donor label of this sample is uncertain.

The chain couples TRBV4-1 to TRBJ2-5; D is ambiguous. The CDR3 is 17 residues long. V dropped 0 bases and J dropped 0 bases, with 14 bases sitting between them. From germline, CDR1 is MGHRA and CDR2 YSYEKL. This CDR3 is CASSQEGFLEYQETQYF. DNA of the CDR3: TGCGCCAGCAGCCAAGAGGGCTTCCTTGAGTACCAAGAGACCCAGTACTTC.

This clone has more than one count but fewer than ten. The chain combines TRBV2 with TRBJ2-3; tentative D call: TRBD1 (5 bases). The V and J ends lost 7 bases and 3 bases respectively, with 17 bases between them. CDR1 is SNHLY and CDR2 is FYNNEI in the germline V gene. The CDR3 runs to 15 residues. The CDR3 DNA reads TGTGCCAGCAACGTTCAGGGCCTTCATACAGATACGCAGTATTTT. Its protein product is CASNVQGLHTDTQYF.

The rearrangement links TRBV3-1 (or the pseudogene TRBV3-2) to TRBJ1-2; 7 nucleotides agree with TRBD1. The J segment lost 8 bases and the V segment lost 2 bases, leaving 2 bases of the junction unmatched. There are 12 residues in the CDR3. The germline CDR1 and CDR2 sequences are LGHDT and YNNKEL (reference sequence). CDR3 in DNA: TGTGCCAGCAGCCAACCAGGGGGAGGCTACACCTTC. This codes for CASSQPGGGYTF.

The gene calls are TRBV7-8 and TRBJ2-1; 11 bases agree with TRBD2. Trimming took 4 bases from V and 8 from J; bases not matched to a gene: 10. CDR1 and CDR2 from the germline V gene are SGHVS and FQNEAQ. CDR3 length: 16 amino acids. CDR3 residues: CASSSFSGGAVDEQFF. The CDR3 region has the DNA TGTGCCAGCAGCTCCTTTAGCGGGGGGGCCGTCGATGAGCAGTTCTTC.

This clone is a singleton in its sample. V is TRBV1 and J is TRBJ2-1; no check of the table's D call, TRBD1, against the DNA was made. TRBV1 is designated a pseudogene. The CDR3 is 16 residues long. The CDR3 spells CTSSRQGVTSYNEQFF. The DNA of the CDR3 is TGCACCAGCAGCCGGCAAGGGGTGACCTCCTACAATGAGCAGTTCTTC.

The CDR3 sequence: CASSPPPRFGETQYF. In DNA, the CDR3 is TGTGCCAGCAGCCCCCCTCCCAGGTTTGGGGAGACCCAGTACTTC. The gene calls are TRBV7-9 and TRBJ2-5; D gene ambiguous. The V end was cut by 5 bases, the J end by 5 bases, with 18 bases between. Germline-derived CDR1 and CDR2 are SEHNR and FQNEAQ (reference sequence). This CDR3 region has 15 residues. Based on the CDR3 plus reference TRBV7-9 and TRBJ2-5, the full variable domain is DTGVSQNPRHKITKRGQNVTFRCDPISEHNRLYWYRQTLGQGPEFLTYFQNEAQLEKSRLLSDRFSAERPKGSFSTLEIQRTEQGDSAMYLCASSPPPRFGETQYFGPGTRLLVL.